This record looks at one T cell receptor beta chain sequence and its context. Libraries were prepared by immunoSEQ multiplex PCR; TCRdb keeps only in-frame clonotypes and omits some of them. The sample has some 57,000 clones; approximately 81% are singletons. This specimen comes from a study of OX40 agonist ivuxolimab in advanced cancers. Specimen: CD4+ or CD8+ T cells sorted from blood, collected in a trial of the OX40 agonist ivuxolimab. The receptor was derived from an adult with an advanced solid tumor such as melanoma, head and neck, liver or kidney cancer.

CDR3 DNA: TGCGCCAGCAAACTAGCGGGAGCGTCCTACGAGCAGTACTTC. Its protein is CASKLAGASYEQYF. The genes are TRBV5-1 and TRBJ2-7, with TRBD2 identical over 11 bases. CDR3 size: 14 residues. With V trimmed by 6 bases and J by 1 base, 3 bases remained unmatched. In germline, CDR1 is SGHRS, CDR2 YFSETQ.